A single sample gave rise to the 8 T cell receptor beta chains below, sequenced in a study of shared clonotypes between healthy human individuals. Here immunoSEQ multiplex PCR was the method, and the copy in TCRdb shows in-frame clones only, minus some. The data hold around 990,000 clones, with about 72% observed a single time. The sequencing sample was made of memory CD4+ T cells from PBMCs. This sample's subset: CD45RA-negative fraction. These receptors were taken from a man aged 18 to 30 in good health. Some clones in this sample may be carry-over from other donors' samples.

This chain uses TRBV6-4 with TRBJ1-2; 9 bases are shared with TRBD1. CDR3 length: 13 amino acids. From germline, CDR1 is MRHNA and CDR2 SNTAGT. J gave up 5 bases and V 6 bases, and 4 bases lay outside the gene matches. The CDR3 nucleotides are TGTGCCAGCAGCCGGGGACAGGGTTATGGCTACACCTTC. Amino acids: CASSRGQGYGYTF.

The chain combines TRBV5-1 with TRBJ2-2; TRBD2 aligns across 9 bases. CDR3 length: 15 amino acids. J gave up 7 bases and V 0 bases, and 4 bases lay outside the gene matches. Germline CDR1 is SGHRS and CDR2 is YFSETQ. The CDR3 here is CASSLVAGGVGELFF. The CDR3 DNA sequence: TGCGCCAGCAGCTTGGTCGCGGGAGGGGTCGGGGAGCTGTTTTTT.

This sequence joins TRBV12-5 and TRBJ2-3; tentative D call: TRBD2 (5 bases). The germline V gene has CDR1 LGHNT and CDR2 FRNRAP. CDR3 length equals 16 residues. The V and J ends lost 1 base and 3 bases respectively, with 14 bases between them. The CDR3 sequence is CASGLALGKMTDTQYF. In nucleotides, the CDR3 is TGTGCTAGTGGTTTGGCCCTCGGGAAGATGACAGATACGCAGTATTTT.

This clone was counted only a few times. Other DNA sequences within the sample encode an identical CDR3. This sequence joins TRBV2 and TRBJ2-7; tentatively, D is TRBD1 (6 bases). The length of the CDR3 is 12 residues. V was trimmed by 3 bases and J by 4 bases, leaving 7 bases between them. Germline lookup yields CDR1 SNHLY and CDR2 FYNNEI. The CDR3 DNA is TGTGCCAGCAGTGACCAGGGGTACGAGCAGTACTTC. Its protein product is CASSDQGYEQYF. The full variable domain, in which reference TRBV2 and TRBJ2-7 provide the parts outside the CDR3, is EPEVTQTPSHQVTQMGQEVILRCVPISNHLYFYWYRQILGQKVEFLVSFYNNEISEKSEIFDDQFSVERPDGSNFTLKIRSTKLEDSAMYFCASSDQGYEQYFGPGTRLTVT.

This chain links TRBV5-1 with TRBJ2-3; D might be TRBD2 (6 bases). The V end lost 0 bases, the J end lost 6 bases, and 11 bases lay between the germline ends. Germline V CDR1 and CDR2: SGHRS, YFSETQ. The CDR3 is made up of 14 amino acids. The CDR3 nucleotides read TGCGCCAGCAGCTTGGGCCCGGGAGTGGATACGCAGTATTTT. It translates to CASSLGPGVDTQYF.

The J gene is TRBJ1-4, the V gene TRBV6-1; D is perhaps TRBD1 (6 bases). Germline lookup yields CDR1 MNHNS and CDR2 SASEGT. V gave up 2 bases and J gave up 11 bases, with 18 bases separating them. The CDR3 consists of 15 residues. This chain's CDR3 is CASSEWLAGEGKLFF. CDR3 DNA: TGTGCCAGCAGTGAATGGCTGGCAGGGGAAGGGAAACTGTTTTTT.

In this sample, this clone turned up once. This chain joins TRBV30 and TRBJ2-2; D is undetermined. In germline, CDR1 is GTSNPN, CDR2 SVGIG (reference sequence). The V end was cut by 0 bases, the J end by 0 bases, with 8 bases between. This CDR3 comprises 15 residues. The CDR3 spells CAWSVLTANTGELFF. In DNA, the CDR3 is TGTGCCTGGAGTGTTCTGACCGCGAACACCGGGGAGCTGTTTTTT. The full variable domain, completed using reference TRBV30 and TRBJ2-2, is SQTIHQWPATLVQPVGSPLSLECTVEGTSNPNLYWYRQAAGRGLQLLFYSVGIGQISSEVPQNLSASRPQDRQFILSSKKLLLSDSGFYLCAWSVLTANTGELFFGEGSRLTVL.

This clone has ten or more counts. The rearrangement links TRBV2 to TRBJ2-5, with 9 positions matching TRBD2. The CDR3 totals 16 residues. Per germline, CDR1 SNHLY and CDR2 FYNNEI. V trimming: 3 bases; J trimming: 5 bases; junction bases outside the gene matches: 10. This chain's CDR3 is CASSDQTSGGSETQYF. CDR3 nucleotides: TGTGCCAGCAGTGACCAGACTAGCGGAGGCTCGGAGACCCAGTACTTC.